A single sample is the source of the 10 T cell receptor beta chains below, sequenced in a study of CD8 T cells in Susac syndrome. The authors reverse transcribed 0.5 to 1 ug RNA with random hexamers. TCRdb processed the immunoSEQ multiplex PCR reads anew with MiXCR; each CDR3 protein has one entry. The data contain around 230,000 distinct CDR3 sequences, approximately 95% of them singletons. The sequencing input was CD4+ T cells from PBMCs. These TCRs come from a human donor with Susac syndrome.

V and J are TRBV12-3 or TRBV12-4 and TRBJ2-1; the D gene is possibly TRBD1 (5 bases). The CDR3 spans 15 residues. V lost 5 bases and J lost 3, with 14 bases in between. This CDR3 reads CASSARQSIYNEQFF. The CDR3 region has the DNA TGTGCCAGCAGTGCCCGACAGTCAATCTACAATGAGCAGTTCTTC.

This clonotype has only a few counts. The genes are TRBV3-1 and TRBJ2-7; TRBD2 matches 7 bases. The junction had 3 bases not matched to a gene; V was cut back by 4 bases and J by 0 bases. The CDR3 is made up of 14 amino acids. Per the germline V gene, CDR1 is LGHDT and CDR2 is YNNKEL (reference sequence). The CDR3 spells CASSPLAGSYEQYF. The CDR3 DNA follows: TGTGCCAGCAGCCCATTAGCGGGCTCCTACGAGCAGTACTTC.

This chain links TRBV25-1 with TRBJ2-2; D is uncertain. Germline V gives CDR1 MGHDK, CDR2 SYGVNS. V was trimmed by 3 bases and J by 2 bases, leaving 7 bases between them. The CDR3 totals 14 residues. As DNA, the CDR3 is TGTGCCAGCAGTGACGGTTCTAACACCGGGGAGCTGTTTTTT. Its translation is CASSDGSNTGELFF.

This rearrangement joins TRBV6-1 to TRBJ1-5, with a possible D match to TRBD1 (6 bases). Per the germline V gene, CDR1 is MNHNS and CDR2 is SASEGT. This CDR3 spans 15 amino acids. V was clipped by 6 bases and J by 2 bases, with 14 bases between them. CDR3 sequence (DNA): TGTGCCAGCAGGCCTACAGGGTTCGGCAATCAGCCCCAGCATTTT. It encodes CASRPTGFGNQPQHF.

This clonotype was observed a single time. This chain links TRBV18 with TRBJ1-1, with a possible D match to TRBD1 (6 bases). The CDR3 totals 13 residues. Germline V gene sequence: CDR1 KGHSH, CDR2 LQKENI. Trimming took off 0 bases at V and 8 bases at J, with 10 bases between the two ends. CDR3 amino acids: CASSPPDDREAFF. The CDR3 DNA sequence: TGTGCCAGCTCACCACCGGATGACAGGGAAGCTTTCTTT.

In nucleotides, the CDR3 is TGCAGCGTTAGAAGTGGCCTCAATCAGCCCCAGCATTTT. Amino acid sequence: CSVRSGLNQPQHF. The chain recombines TRBV29-1 with TRBJ1-5; D unclear. This CDR3 is built from 13 residues. The V gene's germline CDR1 is SQVTM and CDR2 ANQGSEA. Deletions cut 5 bases from V and 3 bases from J, with 11 bases between. Complete variable domain (other parts from reference TRBV29-1 and TRBJ1-5): SAVISQKPSRDICQRGTSLTIQCQVDSQVTMMFWYRQQPGQSLTLIATANQGSEATYESGFVIDKFPISRPNLTFSTLTVSNMSPEDSSIYLCSVRSGLNQPQHFGDGTRLSIL.

The V and J genes are TRBV6-5 and TRBJ2-7; D not certain. V gave up 3 bases and J gave up 4 bases, with 4 bases separating them. CDR1 and CDR2 from the germline V gene are MNHEY and SVGAGI. The CDR3 covers 11 residues. The CDR3 loop reads CASSYEYEQYF. The CDR3 DNA reads as TGTGCCAGCAGTTATGAGTACGAGCAGTACTTC.

The rearrangement links TRBV5-1 to TRBJ2-1, with 10 nucleotides matching TRBD2. This CDR3 region has 16 residues. CDR1 is SGHRS, CDR2 YFSETQ, per germline. J lost 9 bases, V lost 0 bases, and 9 bases had no gene match. The CDR3: CASSLVSLAGASEQFF. The CDR3 DNA reads as TGCGCCAGCAGCTTGGTATCGCTAGCGGGAGCGAGTGAGCAGTTCTTC.

CDR3: CASSYGGGGPAKQYF. CDR3 DNA: TGTGCCAGCAGTTACGGGGGGGGCGGGCCCGCGAAGCAGTACTTC. The chain couples TRBV6-5 to TRBJ2-7; maybe TRBD2 (7 bases). V lost 2 bases, J lost 8 bases, and 19 bases lay in between. Germline V gene lookup returns CDR1 MNHEY and CDR2 SVGAGI. The CDR3 covers 15 residues.

The J gene is TRBJ1-2, the V gene TRBV13, with a weak D call TRBD1 (5 bases). The CDR3 is 14 amino acids. The ends were cut back, 8 bases at V and 7 bases at J, with 20 bases in the middle. Germline V lookup: CDR1 PRHDT, CDR2 FYEKMQ (reference sequence). DNA of the CDR3: TGTGCCAGCCGAATCTCCGGGGGAATGTCTGGCTACACCTTC. This gives the protein CASRISGGMSGYTF.